The 17 T cell receptor beta chains below come from one sample, sequenced in a study of blood T cell repertoires in COVID-19. Only in-frame clones appear in the TCRdb table, and some are missing; sequencing was by immunoSEQ multiplex PCR. This repertoire shows 200,000 to 250,000 clones, 80% to 90% found once; its top ten account for under 15%. The sample consisted of PBMCs or T cells enriched from blood (not recorded which). Receptors originate from a woman aged 45-65 years with acute COVID-19.

The chain is built from TRBV2 and TRBJ1-2; a possible D gene is TRBD1 (6 bases). The CDR3 runs to 20 residues. The germline V gene encodes CDR1 SNHLY and CDR2 FYNNEI. V shed 3 bases and J shed 2 bases, with 28 bases lying between them. DNA of the CDR3: TGTGCCAGCAGTGACAGGGGTGTTCCGAAACGGGAAGGGACCAACTATGGCTACACCTTC. Its protein product is CASSDRGVPKREGTNYGYTF.

This sequence joins TRBV4-3 and TRBJ2-2, with TRBD2 matching over 8 bases. The V gene's germline CDR1 is LGHNA and CDR2 YSLEER. The J segment lost 4 bases and the V segment lost 1 base, leaving 14 bases of the junction unmatched. This CDR3 contains 19 residues. CDR3 protein: CASSQVLREELGRTGELFF. The CDR3 DNA reads as TGCGCCAGCAGCCAAGTTCTGCGGGAGGAGTTGGGGCGCACCGGGGAGCTGTTTTTT.

The gene calls are TRBV28 and TRBJ2-7, with 8 bases that match TRBD2. Germline V CDR1 and CDR2: MDHEN, SYDVKM. This CDR3 has 14 amino acids. J lost 1 base, V lost 4 bases, and 3 bases had no gene match. CDR3 nucleotide sequence: TGTGCCAGCAGTTCGGGGGGGTTGTCCTACGAGCAGTACTTC. Translation gives CASSSGGLSYEQYF.

This sequence joins TRBV7-6 and TRBJ2-1, with TRBD2 identical over 9 bases. There are 17 residues in the CDR3. Unmatched junction bases numbered 4, after V lost 1 base and J lost 0 bases. Germline CDR1 and CDR2: SGHVS and FNYEAQ. The CDR3 bases are TGTGCCAGCAGCTTAGGGACTAGCGCAAGCTCCTACAATGAGCAGTTCTTC. Translating gives CASSLGTSASSYNEQFF.

CDR3 region: CASSFSKGRAGNTIYF. For the CDR3, the DNA is TGTGCCAGCAGTTTTTCTAAGGGCAGGGCTGGAAACACCATATATTTT. V usage is TRBV28 and J usage is TRBJ1-3; D possibly corresponds to TRBD1 (5 bases). Trimming removed 3 bases at V and 2 bases at J, with 14 bases between. CDR1 and CDR2 from the germline V gene are MDHEN and SYDVKM. CDR3 length: 16 amino acids.

The rearrangement links TRBV21-1 to TRBJ2-7; the table's D call of TRBD2 was not tested on the DNA. TRBV21-1 constitutes a pseudogene. The CDR3 is 17 residues long. The CDR3 sequence is CASSKGLAGTPTYEQYF. The CDR3 DNA sequence: TGTGCCAGCAGCAAAGGACTAGCGGGAACTCCTACCTACGAGCAGTACTTC.

The rearrangement uses TRBV29-1 and TRBJ2-7; 9 bases line up with TRBD1. The CDR3 contains 16 residues. With V trimmed by 0 bases and J by 3 bases, 9 bases remained unmatched. CDR1 and CDR2 (germline): SQVTM, ANQGSEA. CDR3 sequence reads: CSVEDRGQGYHYEQYF. The CDR3 DNA sequence: TGCAGCGTTGAAGATCGAGGACAGGGGTACCACTACGAGCAGTACTTC.

The rearrangement joins TRBV24-1 to TRBJ1-5; D might be TRBD1 (6 bases). From germline, CDR1 is KGHDR and CDR2 SFDVKD. The germline V and J ends were trimmed by 4 bases and 1 base, with 10 bases remaining between them. The CDR3 totals 15 residues. CDR3 protein: CATSDPGQSNQPQHF. CDR3 bases: TGTGCCACCAGTGACCCCGGACAGAGCAATCAGCCCCAGCATTTT.

The chain has TRBV14 and TRBJ1-1; D may be TRBD1 (6 bases). This CDR3 region has 16 residues. Looked up from germline, CDR1 is SGHDN and CDR2 is FVKESK. Trimming took 0 bases from V and 0 from J, leaving 11 bases between them. The CDR3 DNA sequence: TGTGCCAGCAGCCAAGAGACGGGACACCTGAACACTGAAGCTTTCTTT. Amino acids: CASSQETGHLNTEAFF.

This chain connects TRBV7-3 to TRBJ1-2; 8 bases map to TRBD1. The CDR3 totals 13 residues. J lost 6 bases, V lost 5 bases, and 5 bases had no gene match. The germline V gene has CDR1 SGHTA and CDR2 FQGTGA. CDR3 DNA: TGTGCCAGCAGCCACGACAGGGGTGATGGCTACACCTTC. Amino acids: CASSHDRGDGYTF.

This clone was recorded a few times. The chain employs TRBV5-1 and TRBJ2-5, with D hard to call. V shed 0 bases and J shed 1 base, with 4 bases lying between them. Germline V gene lookup returns CDR1 SGHRS and CDR2 YFSETQ. CDR3 length: 13 amino acids. The CDR3 DNA reads as TGCGCCAGCAGCTTGGTGGCCCAAGAGACCCAGTACTTC. It is translated as CASSLVAQETQYF. Complete variable domain (other parts from reference TRBV5-1 and TRBJ2-5): KAGVTQTPRYLIKTRGQQVTLSCSPISGHRSVSWYQQTPGQGLQFLFEYFSETQRNKGNFPGRFSGRQFSNSRSEMNVSTLELGDSALYLCASSLVAQETQYFGPGTRLLVL.

The V and J genes are TRBV30 and TRBJ2-1; 9 bases line up with TRBD2. The ends lost 3 bases at V and 2 bases at J; junction bases unmatched: 11. This CDR3 is 17 amino acids long. Looked up from germline, CDR1 is GTSNPN and CDR2 is SVGIG (reference sequence). CDR3 DNA sequence: TGTGCCTGGAGAGCCCCGACTAGCGGCTCTACCTACAATGAGCAGTTCTTC. Translating it yields CAWRAPTSGSTYNEQFF.

The chain combines TRBV29-1 with TRBJ2-7; 7 bases are a match to TRBD1. In germline, CDR1 is SQVTM, CDR2 ANQGSEA. The CDR3 runs 12 residues. V lost 4 bases, J lost 4 bases, and 4 bases stayed unmatched. CDR3 region: CSVVAGGYEQYF. DNA of the CDR3: TGCAGCGTTGTGGCAGGGGGATACGAGCAGTACTTC.

This clone was found once. This chain links TRBV2 with TRBJ2-3; 7 nucleotides agree with TRBD1. Germline V CDR1 and CDR2: SNHLY, FYNNEI. CDR3 size: 14 residues. V lost 6 bases and J lost 4; bases outside the gene matches: 7. CDR3 amino acids: CASSLGGAADTQYF. CDR3 sequence (DNA): TGTGCCAGCAGCTTAGGGGGCGCCGCAGATACGCAGTATTTT.

The chain employs TRBV5-1 and TRBJ2-2, with TRBD1 as a possible D gene (5 bases). Trimming shortened V by 7 bases and J by 1 base, and 8 bases separated the two germline ends. This CDR3 has 13 residues. Germline-derived CDR1 and CDR2 are SGHRS and YFSETQ. The CDR3: CASPTENTGELFF. In DNA, the CDR3 is TGCGCCAGCCCGACAGAGAACACCGGGGAGCTGTTTTTT.

Only one count was recorded for this clone. The J gene is TRBJ2-6, the V gene TRBV7-6; 12 bases agree with TRBD2. The CDR3 loop spans 17 amino acids. The trim removed 5 bases at V and 3 bases at J, leaving 5 bases unmatched. CDR1 is SGHVS and CDR2 is FNYEAQ in the germline V gene. This chain's CDR3 is CASSPRLAGDGANVLTF. The CDR3 DNA sequence: TGTGCCAGCAGCCCACGACTAGCGGGAGATGGGGCCAACGTCCTGACTTTC.

The rearrangement uses TRBV4-2 and TRBJ1-6; D unresolved. This CDR3 is 16 amino acids long. Germline CDR1 is LGHNA and CDR2 is YNFKEQ. The V and J ends lost 3 bases and 7 bases respectively, with 16 bases between them. CDR3 DNA: TGTGCCAGCAGCCACCCGAGCCTTAGCCCCAATTCACCCCTCCACTTT. This translates into CASSHPSLSPNSPLHF.